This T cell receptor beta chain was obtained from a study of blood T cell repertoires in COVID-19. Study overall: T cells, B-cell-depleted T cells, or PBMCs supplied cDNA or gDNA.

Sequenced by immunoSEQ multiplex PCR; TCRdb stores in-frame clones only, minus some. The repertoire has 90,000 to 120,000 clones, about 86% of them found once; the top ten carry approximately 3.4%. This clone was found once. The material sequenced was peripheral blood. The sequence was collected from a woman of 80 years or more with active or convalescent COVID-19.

CDR3 sequence: CASSEPLQGRQPQHF. The CDR3 DNA follows: TGTGCCAGCAGTGAACCTCTACAGGGAAGGCAGCCCCAGCATTTT. This chain uses TRBV2 with TRBJ1-5, with D possibly being TRBD1 (6 bases). The CDR3 totals 15 residues. Germline values: CDR1 SNHLY, CDR2 FYNNEI. V was clipped by 2 bases and J by 7 bases, with 15 bases between them.